This T cell receptor beta chain was captured by sequencing in a study of T cells in Graves' hyperthyroidism and ophthalmopathy (dated by TCRdb to the late 2010s). Study-wide context: Peripheral blood was sampled at the time of initial diagnosis, prior to any treatment. Thyroid tissue and blood T-cell repertoires from six Graves' hyperthyroidism patients were also compared in the study. An independent validation cohort of 18 to 20 hyperthyroidism patients and about 16 patients who later progressed to ophthalmopathy tested prospective prediction of ophthalmopathy. The paper reports TCR Vbeta CDR3 sequencing of some 140 peripheral blood samples: over 40 ophthalmopathy, approximately 74 hyperthyroidism and 17 progressor patients. Once sampling was done, hyperthyroidism patients were given methimazole at a starting dose of 30 mg daily, whereas ophthalmopathy patients were given high-dose intravenous methylprednisolone. For training and testing, the 100 patients in the discovery cohort were randomly divided in a 7:3 ratio. To identify distinguishing TCR V-J signatures, a discovery cohort of some 99 patients was used, comprising some 45 with Graves' ophthalmopathy and some 60 with stable Graves' hyperthyroidism.

Stable Graves' hyperthyroidism was defined as the absence of progression to ophthalmopathy over 18 months of follow-up. The hyperthyroidism patients were between 18 and 65 years old and newly diagnosed, with a disease duration of less than 2 months. Exclusion was applied to patients with uncontrolled infections, other autoimmune diseases, pregnancy or lactation. Diagnoses were based on clinical symptoms, serum thyroxine and TRAb, thyroid ultrasound and orbital computed tomography. Ficoll-Paque density gradient centrifugation was used to isolate PBMCs from around 10 ml of fresh peripheral blood. Total RNA was extracted using Trizol reagent, and RNA quality was assessed on an Agilent 2100 Bioanalyzer. Points on this clonotype: Its antigen remains unidentified. This may be a read error: a much more frequent sequence differs by one nucleotide.

Amplification of TCR beta CDR3 regions was carried out from RNA transcripts. The first round of RT-PCR for the TCR CDR3 was performed with the HTBI primer set and the Qiagen OneStep RT-PCR kit. The libraries were constructed in a second round of multiplex PCR and then size-selected and purified. Libraries were sequenced paired-end with 100 bp reads on an Illumina HiSeq2000. The paper's data handling went like this. SOAPnuke was used to process the raw data, removing reads that contained adapters or uncalled bases, had a mean Phred below 15, or lacked an exact match to the constant primer or identifier. High-quality paired reads were merged using COPE v1.2.5, and each unique nucleotide sequence was defined as a clonotype. Clonotypes were aligned to IMGT TRBV, TRBD and TRBJ reference segments using MiTCR v1.1. The analysis included only V-J combinations with a frequency above 0.0001, which together covered 99% to 99.2% of the repertoires. The TCS score was defined as F50 (clonal expansion) divided by E x V (chaos), with BLOSUM62-based TCRdist calculated between CDR3 peptides within each V-J. Welch's t-statistics and random forest reduced 514 V-J features to 13, which were used in a naive Bayes classifier (R e1071). Thyroid-blood repertoire similarity was quantified with the Morisita-Horn index. TCRdb ran its own pipeline on the public reads, namely fastp trimming at Q25 and MiXCR clone calling, and kept in-frame beta chains. All rows with the same CDR3 protein become a single entry with the most common DNA and genes. The authors' filters were not applied to this entry. The sample table contains approximately 870,000 distinct CDR3 sequences; only one count was recorded for 35% to 40% of them. The biggest ten clones account for 7% to 10% of the sample.

Results the study describes overall, beyond this receptor: Sample size was not statistically predetermined, and blinding of investigators to group allocation was not performed. In validation, the model predicted progression to ophthalmopathy with approximately 71% sensitivity and approximately 72% specificity, a median of 6.5 months before onset. Most expanded thyroid clonotypes (frequency above 0.001) were also detected in blood, suggesting blood repertoires may reflect thyroid immune responses. A model built on a 13 V-J signature distinguished ophthalmopathy from stable hyperthyroidism, reaching around 88% sensitivity and around 81% specificity in cross-validation and 80%/75% in testing.

This clonotype originated in a young man with Graves' hyperthyroidism. The sequenced material came from blood.

The bases read TGTGCCAGCAGCTTTAGTCAGGGTTATGCAAACACCATATATTTT. This sequence encodes CASSFSQGYANTIYF. The rearrangement joined TRBV7-8 to TRBJ1-3; the D gene is perhaps TRBD1, from 5 matching bases. Based on the germline V gene, the CDR1 and CDR2 sequences are SGHVS and FQNEAQ. V is clipped by 3 bases and J by 6 bases, and the sequence between their germline boundaries is 15 bases long. Counted from cysteine to phenylalanine, this CDR3 has 15 amino acids. Only the CDR3 DNA stays, 45 bases, in frame from base 1.